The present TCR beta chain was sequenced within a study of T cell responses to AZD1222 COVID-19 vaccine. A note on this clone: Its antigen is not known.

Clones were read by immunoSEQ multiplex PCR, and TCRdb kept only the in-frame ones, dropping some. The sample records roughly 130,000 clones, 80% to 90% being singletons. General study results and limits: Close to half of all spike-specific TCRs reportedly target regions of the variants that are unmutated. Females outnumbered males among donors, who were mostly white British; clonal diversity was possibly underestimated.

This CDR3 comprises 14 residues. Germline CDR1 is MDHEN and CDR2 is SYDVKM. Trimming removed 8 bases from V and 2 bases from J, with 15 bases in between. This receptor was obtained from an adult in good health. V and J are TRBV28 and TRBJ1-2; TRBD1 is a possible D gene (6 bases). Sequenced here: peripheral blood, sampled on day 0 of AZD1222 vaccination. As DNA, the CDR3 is TGTGCCAGCGACTCGCAGGGGCGGAACTATGGCTACACCTTC. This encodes CASDSQGRNYGYTF.